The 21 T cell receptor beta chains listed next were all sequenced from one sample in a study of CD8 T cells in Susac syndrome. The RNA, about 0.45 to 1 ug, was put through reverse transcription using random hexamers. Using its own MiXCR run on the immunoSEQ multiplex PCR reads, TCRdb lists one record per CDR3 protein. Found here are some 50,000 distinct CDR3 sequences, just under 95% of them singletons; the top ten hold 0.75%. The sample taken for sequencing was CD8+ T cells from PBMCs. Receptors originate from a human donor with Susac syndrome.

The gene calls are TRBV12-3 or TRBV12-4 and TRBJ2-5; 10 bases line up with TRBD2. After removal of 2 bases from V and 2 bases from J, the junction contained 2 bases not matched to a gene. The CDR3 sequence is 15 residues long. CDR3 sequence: CASSLLAGVQETQYF. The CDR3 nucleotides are TGTGCCAGCAGTTTACTAGCGGGGGTACAAGAGACCCAGTACTTC.

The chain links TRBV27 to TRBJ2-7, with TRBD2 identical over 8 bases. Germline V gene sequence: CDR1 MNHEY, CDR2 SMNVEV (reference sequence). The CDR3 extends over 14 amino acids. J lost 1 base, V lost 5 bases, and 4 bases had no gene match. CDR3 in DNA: TGTGCCAGCAGTCTGACTAGCGCATCCTACGAGCAGTACTTC. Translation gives CASSLTSASYEQYF.

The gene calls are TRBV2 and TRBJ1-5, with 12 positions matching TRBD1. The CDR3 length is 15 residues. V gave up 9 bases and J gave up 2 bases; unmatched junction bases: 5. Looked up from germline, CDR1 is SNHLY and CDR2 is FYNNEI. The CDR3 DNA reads TGTGCCAGTGAGGGACAGGGGGCCCGCAATCAGCCCCAGCATTTT. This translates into CASEGQGARNQPQHF.

The CDR3 DNA follows: TGCAGTGCTAGCAATGAGCAGTTCTTC. Protein product: CSASNEQFF. J is TRBJ2-1 and V is TRBV20-1; D is undetermined. Germline CDR1 DFQATT, CDR2 SNEGSKA (reference sequence). This CDR3 has 9 residues. With 3 bases removed from V and 6 bases from J, the gap between germline ends came to 0 bases.

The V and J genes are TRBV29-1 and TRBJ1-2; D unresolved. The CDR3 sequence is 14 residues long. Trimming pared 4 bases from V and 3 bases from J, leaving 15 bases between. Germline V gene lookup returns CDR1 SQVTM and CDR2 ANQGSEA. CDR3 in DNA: TGCAGCGTTGTAACCTCCTCCGTGGACTATGGCTACACCTTC. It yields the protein CSVVTSSVDYGYTF. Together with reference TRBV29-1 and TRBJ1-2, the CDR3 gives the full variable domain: SAVISQKPSRDICQRGTSLTIQCQVDSQVTMMFWYRQQPGQSLTLIATANQGSEATYESGFVIDKFPISRPNLTFSTLTVSNMSPEDSSIYLCSVVTSSVDYGYTFGSGTRLTVV.

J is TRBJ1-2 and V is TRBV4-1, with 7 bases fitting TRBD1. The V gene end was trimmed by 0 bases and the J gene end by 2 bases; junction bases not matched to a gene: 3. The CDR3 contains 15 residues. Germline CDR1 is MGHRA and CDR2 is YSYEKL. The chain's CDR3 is CASSQETGRNYGYTF. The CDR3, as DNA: TGCGCCAGCAGCCAAGAGACAGGGAGGAACTATGGCTACACCTTC.

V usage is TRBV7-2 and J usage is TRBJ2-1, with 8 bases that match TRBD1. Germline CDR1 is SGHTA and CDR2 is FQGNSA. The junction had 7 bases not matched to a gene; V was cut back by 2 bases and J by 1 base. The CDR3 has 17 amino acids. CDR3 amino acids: CASSLNSGGESYNEQFF. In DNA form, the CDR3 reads TGTGCCAGCAGCTTAAACTCAGGGGGCGAATCCTACAATGAGCAGTTCTTC.

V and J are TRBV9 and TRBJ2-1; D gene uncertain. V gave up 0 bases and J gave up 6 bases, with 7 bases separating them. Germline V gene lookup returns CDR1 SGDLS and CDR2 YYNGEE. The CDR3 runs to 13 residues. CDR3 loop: CASSVGTGNEQFF. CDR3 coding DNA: TGTGCCAGCAGCGTAGGAACTGGCAATGAGCAGTTCTTC.

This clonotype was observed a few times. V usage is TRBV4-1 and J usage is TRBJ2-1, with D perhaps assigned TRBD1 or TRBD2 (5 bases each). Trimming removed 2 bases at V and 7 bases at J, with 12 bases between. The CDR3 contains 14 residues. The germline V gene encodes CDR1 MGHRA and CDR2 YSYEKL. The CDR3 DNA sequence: TGCGCCAGCAGCCAATTCAGGGAGATTAATGAGCAGTTCTTC. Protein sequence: CASSQFREINEQFF.

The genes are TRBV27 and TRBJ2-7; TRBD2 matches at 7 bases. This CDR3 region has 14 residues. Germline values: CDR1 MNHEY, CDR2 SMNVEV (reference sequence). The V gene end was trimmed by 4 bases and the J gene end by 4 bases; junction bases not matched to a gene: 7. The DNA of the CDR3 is TGTGCCAGCAGTTCTGGACTAGGCGGTTACGAGCAGTACTTC. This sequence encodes CASSSGLGGYEQYF.

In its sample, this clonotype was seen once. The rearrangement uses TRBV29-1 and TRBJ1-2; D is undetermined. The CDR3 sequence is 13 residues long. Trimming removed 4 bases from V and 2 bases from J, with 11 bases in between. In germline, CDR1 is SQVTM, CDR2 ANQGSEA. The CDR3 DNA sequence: TGCAGCGTTGTGGAGGGAGGGAACTATGGCTACACCTTC. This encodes CSVVEGGNYGYTF. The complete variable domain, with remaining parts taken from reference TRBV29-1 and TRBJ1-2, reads SAVISQKPSRDICQRGTSLTIQCQVDSQVTMMFWYRQQPGQSLTLIATANQGSEATYESGFVIDKFPISRPNLTFSTLTVSNMSPEDSSIYLCSVVEGGNYGYTFGSGTRLTVV.

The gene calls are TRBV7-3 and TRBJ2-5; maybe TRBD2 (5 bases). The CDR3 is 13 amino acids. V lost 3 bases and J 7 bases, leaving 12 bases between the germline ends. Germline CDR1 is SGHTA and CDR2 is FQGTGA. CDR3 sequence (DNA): TGTGCCAGCAGCTTTGAGGGATCGGGGACCCAGTACTTC. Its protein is CASSFEGSGTQYF.

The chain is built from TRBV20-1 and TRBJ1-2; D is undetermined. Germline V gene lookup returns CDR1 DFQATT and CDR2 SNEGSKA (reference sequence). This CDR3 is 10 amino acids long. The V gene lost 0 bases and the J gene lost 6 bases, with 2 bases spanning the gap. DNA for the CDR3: TGCAGTGCTAGAGACGATGGCTACACCTTC. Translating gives CSARDDGYTF.

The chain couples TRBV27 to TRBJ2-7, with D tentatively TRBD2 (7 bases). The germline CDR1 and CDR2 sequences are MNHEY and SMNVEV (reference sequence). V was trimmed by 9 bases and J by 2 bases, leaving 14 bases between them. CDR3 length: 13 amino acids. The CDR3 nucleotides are TGTGCCAGTTCGGGGGGCGGTCCCTACGAGCAGTACTTC. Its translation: CASSGGGPYEQYF.

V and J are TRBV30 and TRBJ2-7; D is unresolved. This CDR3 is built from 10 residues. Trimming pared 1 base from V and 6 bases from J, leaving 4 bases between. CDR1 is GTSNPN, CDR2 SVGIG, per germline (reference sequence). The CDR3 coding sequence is TGTGCCTGGAGTGACAGCGAGCAGTACTTC. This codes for CAWSDSEQYF.

CDR3 nucleotide sequence: TGTGCCAGCACTCCCGCAACGACCCTAGCCAAAAACATTCAGTACTTC. It translates to CASTPATTLAKNIQYF. The chain employs TRBV12-3 or TRBV12-4 and TRBJ2-4; the D is unclear. CDR3 length: 16 residues. V lost 7 bases, J lost 0 bases, and 16 bases lay in between.

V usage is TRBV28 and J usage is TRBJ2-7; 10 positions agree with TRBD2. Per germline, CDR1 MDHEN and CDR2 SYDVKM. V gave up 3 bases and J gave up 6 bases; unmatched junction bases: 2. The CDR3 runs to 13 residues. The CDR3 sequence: CASSFGLAAEQYF. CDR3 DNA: TGTGCCAGCAGTTTTGGACTAGCGGCCGAGCAGTACTTC.

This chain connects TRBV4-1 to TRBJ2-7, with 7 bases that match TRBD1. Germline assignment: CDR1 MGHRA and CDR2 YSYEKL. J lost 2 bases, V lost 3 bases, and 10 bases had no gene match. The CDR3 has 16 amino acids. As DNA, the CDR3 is TGCGCCAGCAGCCAGACCCGACAGGGAAGGGCCTACGAGCAGTACTTC. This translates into CASSQTRQGRAYEQYF.

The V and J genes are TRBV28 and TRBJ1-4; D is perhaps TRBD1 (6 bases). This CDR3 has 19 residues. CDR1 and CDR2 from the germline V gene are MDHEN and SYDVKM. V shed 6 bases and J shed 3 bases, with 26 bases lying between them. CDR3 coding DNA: TGTGCCAGCAGAAAGTTTCGCCCGGGGACATTGATGGCTAATGAAAAACTGTTTTTT. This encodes CASRKFRPGTLMANEKLFF. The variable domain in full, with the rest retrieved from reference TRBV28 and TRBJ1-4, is DVKVTQSSRYLVKRTGEKVFLECVQDMDHENMFWYRQDPGLGLRLIYFSYDVKMKEKGDIPEGYSVSREKKERFSLILESASTNQTSMYLCASRKFRPGTLMANEKLFFGSGTQLSVL.

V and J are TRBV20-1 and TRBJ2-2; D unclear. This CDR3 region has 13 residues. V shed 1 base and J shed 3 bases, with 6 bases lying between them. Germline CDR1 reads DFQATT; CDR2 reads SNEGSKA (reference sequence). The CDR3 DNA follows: TGCAGTGCTAGAGTTTACGACACCGGGGAGCTGTTTTTT. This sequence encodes CSARVYDTGELFF.

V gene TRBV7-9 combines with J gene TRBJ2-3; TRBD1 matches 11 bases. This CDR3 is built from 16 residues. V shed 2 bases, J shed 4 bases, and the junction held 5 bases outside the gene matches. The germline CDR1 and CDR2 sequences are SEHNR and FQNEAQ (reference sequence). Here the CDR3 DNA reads TGTGCCAGCAGCTTATCTGGACAGGGGGCTTCAGATACGCAGTATTTT. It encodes CASSLSGQGASDTQYF. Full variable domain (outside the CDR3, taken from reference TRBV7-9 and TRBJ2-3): DTGVSQNPRHKITKRGQNVTFRCDPISEHNRLYWYRQTLGQGPEFLTYFQNEAQLEKSRLLSDRFSAERPKGSFSTLEIQRTEQGDSAMYLCASSLSGQGASDTQYFGPGTRLTVL.